This T cell receptor beta chain came from a study of OX40 agonist ivuxolimab in advanced cancers. Study conclusions and caveats: In the 0.1 to 3.0 mg/kg range, CD4+ and CD8+ blood T cells had expanded clonally by week 6.

In germline, CDR1 is MNHNY, CDR2 SVGAGI (reference sequence). The CDR3 has 10 amino acids. The V and J ends lost 6 bases and 14 bases respectively, with 13 bases between them. Data came from immunoSEQ multiplex PCR; TCRdb stores just in-frame clones and leaves some out. This table holds roughly 60,000 clones, approximately 90% found once. A note on this clone: The antigen is unknown.

This receptor was identified in an adult with an advanced solid tumor such as melanoma, head and neck, liver or kidney cancer. The rearrangement links TRBV6-6 to TRBJ1-2; D uncertain. Material: CD4+ or CD8+ T cells sorted from blood, obtained in a trial of the OX40 agonist ivuxolimab. This chain's CDR3 is CASSYMSFTF. In DNA form, the CDR3 reads TGTGCCAGCAGCTATATGAGTTTTACCTTC.